This TCR beta chain is from a study of early T cells in non-severe SARS-CoV-2 infection. The wider study: RNA in bulk from unsorted whole blood was sequenced, and chains were unpaired. General study points: Using VDJdb, the matching emphasized anti-spike CD8 responses while missing private and CD4 specificities.

The CDR3 contains 15 residues. Per germline, CDR1 SGHRS and CDR2 YFSETQ. Between the trimmed V and J ends, which lost 1 base and 5 bases, there was a span of 13 bases. In this sample, this clonotype turned up a few times. The antigen is undetermined. Separate cDNA molecules each had unique molecular identifiers attached to them. TCRdb used MiXCR to reprocess the 5' RACE reads, holding one entry per CDR3 protein. The data hold 55,000 or so distinct CDR3 sequences, with about 7.1% observed a single time. The chain recombines TRBV5-1 with TRBJ2-1; D might be TRBD2 (5 bases). The sequence derives from an adult who was a healthcare worker with PCR-confirmed SARS-CoV-2 infection or an uninfected control (not recorded which). Here the sequenced sample was whole blood, taken at baseline. The CDR3 nucleotides read TGCGCCAGCAGCTTGTTTAGCGCCGGGCACAATGAGCAGTTCTTC. As protein: CASSLFSAGHNEQFF.